Below, 27 T cell receptor beta chains from the same sample are listed, as sequenced in a study of blood T cell repertoires in COVID-19. TCRdb's table, derived via immunoSEQ multiplex PCR, lists solely in-frame clones and lacks some. The table shows some 130,000 clones, with 75% to 90% occurring only once. Specimen: peripheral blood. These receptors were collected from a man in his 60s with COVID-19, enrolled during active disease.

The chain links TRBV6-5 to TRBJ1-5, with D maybe TRBD1 (6 bases). The V end was cut by 6 bases, the J end by 3 bases, with 12 bases between. CDR1 and CDR2 (germline): MNHEY, SVGAGI. The length of the CDR3 is 14 residues. The CDR3 protein is CASSLQGPNQPQHF. Written as DNA, the CDR3 is TGTGCCAGCAGCCTACAGGGCCCCAATCAGCCCCAGCATTTT.

This chain joins TRBV7-9 and TRBJ2-5; weak D call: TRBD2 (5 bases). The V end lost 5 bases, the J end lost 3 bases, and 13 bases lay between the germline ends. This CDR3 comprises 14 residues. Germline V gene data show CDR1 as SEHNR and CDR2 as FQNEAQ (reference sequence). CDR3 loop: CASSNPPGEETQYF. In DNA form, the CDR3 reads TGTGCCAGCAGCAACCCCCCCGGGGAAGAGACCCAGTACTTC.

The chain carries TRBV11-2 and TRBJ2-7; 10 bases are shared with TRBD2. Trimming removed 5 bases from V and 4 bases from J; junction bases left unmatched: 5. CDR1 is SGHAT and CDR2 is FQNNGV in the germline V gene. This CDR3 is 14 amino acids long. For the CDR3, the DNA is TGTGCCAGCAGCCCCCAAGCGGGGGGGTACGAGCAGTACTTC. It specifies CASSPQAGGYEQYF.

The chain combines TRBV6-1 with TRBJ2-3, with D perhaps TRBD2 (5 bases). Germline assignment: CDR1 MNHNS and CDR2 SASEGT. There are 14 residues in the CDR3. V was cut by 8 bases and J by 1 base, with 13 bases left in between. CDR3 amino acids: CASSMKGGTDTQYF. DNA for the CDR3: TGTGCCAGCTCGATGAAGGGAGGCACAGATACGCAGTATTTT.

Only one count was recorded for this clone. This CDR3 is CSASGGNTEAFF. In DNA, the CDR3 is TGCAGCGCGTCAGGGGGGAACACTGAAGCTTTCTTT. The rearrangement uses TRBV29-1 and TRBJ1-1; 7 nucleotides agree with TRBD1. CDR3 size: 12 residues. V shed 7 bases and J 1 base; nucleotides not matched to a gene: 3. Looked up from germline, CDR1 is SQVTM and CDR2 is ANQGSEA.

This clone appeared a single time. V and J are TRBV14 and TRBJ2-1; D is uncertain. V dropped 0 bases and J dropped 2 bases, with 11 bases sitting between them. Germline V CDR1 and CDR2: SGHDN, FVKESK. The CDR3 has 16 residues. CDR3 amino acids: CASSQEGDFAYNEQFF. CDR3 nucleotide sequence: TGTGCCAGCAGCCAAGAAGGCGACTTTGCCTACAATGAGCAGTTCTTC.

This chain connects TRBV11-2 to TRBJ2-5, with 9 bases fitting TRBD2. The CDR3 has 14 amino acids. V shed 3 bases and J 5 bases; nucleotides not matched to a gene: 4. Per the germline V gene, CDR1 is SGHAT and CDR2 is FQNNGV. CDR3: CASSLSGGRETQYF. CDR3 in DNA: TGTGCCAGCAGCTTGAGCGGGGGGCGGGAGACCCAGTACTTC.

V usage is TRBV30 and J usage is TRBJ1-2; D call uncertain. Looked up from germline, CDR1 is GTSNPN and CDR2 is SVGIG (reference sequence). The CDR3 length is 12 residues. Trimming removed 4 bases at V and 3 bases at J, with 9 bases between. DNA of the CDR3: TGTGCCTGGACGAGCGGCTACTATGGCTACACCTTC. It is translated as CAWTSGYYGYTF. The full variable domain, in which reference TRBV30 and TRBJ1-2 provide the parts outside the CDR3, is SQTIHQWPATLVQPVGSPLSLECTVEGTSNPNLYWYRQAAGRGLQLLFYSVGIGQISSEVPQNLSASRPQDRQFILSSKKLLLSDSGFYLCAWTSGYYGYTFGSGTRLTVV.

V and J are TRBV27 and TRBJ1-1; 8 nucleotides line up with TRBD1. The germline V gene encodes CDR1 MNHEY and CDR2 SMNVEV (reference sequence). With V trimmed by 5 bases and J by 11 bases, 10 bases remained unmatched. This CDR3 is 13 amino acids long. CDR3 bases: TGTGCCAGCAGTCCAACAGGGGGGAGCAGGGCTTTCTTT. It codes for CASSPTGGSRAFF.

The chain links TRBV12-3 or TRBV12-4 to TRBJ2-7; 7 nucleotides line up with TRBD1. The CDR3 is 12 amino acids. With V trimmed by 2 bases and J by 11 bases, 6 bases remained unmatched. The CDR3 is CASSLPDRAKYF. The CDR3 DNA reads as TGTGCCAGCAGTTTACCTGACAGGGCGAAGTACTTC.

This chain links TRBV7-6 with TRBJ1-1; TRBD1 matches 7 bases. This CDR3 is 14 amino acids long. V lost 1 base and J lost 1; bases outside the gene matches: 0. Germline V gene lookup returns CDR1 SGHVS and CDR2 FNYEAQ. The chain's CDR3 is CASSLGQGNTEAFF. CDR3 in DNA: TGTGCCAGCAGCTTAGGACAGGGGAACACTGAAGCTTTCTTT.

This clone showed up just once. The chain is built from TRBV9 and TRBJ1-6; D may be TRBD1 (5 bases). The CDR3 loop spans 16 amino acids. Germline V gives CDR1 SGDLS, CDR2 YYNGEE. V was shortened by 4 bases and J by 5 bases, with 16 bases between the two germline ends. The CDR3 DNA sequence: TGTGCCAGCAGCACAACCCCGCGGGGGAATAATTCACCCCTCCACTTT. It is translated as CASSTTPRGNNSPLHF.

The chain combines TRBV5-6 with TRBJ1-5, with TRBD1 as a possible D gene (5 bases). In germline, CDR1 is SGHDT, CDR2 YYEEEE. The V end lost 1 base, the J end lost 7 bases, and 12 bases lay between the germline ends. The CDR3 consists of 14 residues. The CDR3 loop is CASSLWAGPQPQHF. The CDR3 DNA is TGTGCCAGCAGCTTGTGGGCAGGGCCCCAGCCCCAGCATTTT.

The chain uses TRBV15 and TRBJ2-2, with 10 positions matching TRBD1. Germline CDR1 reads LNHNV; CDR2 reads YYDKDF (reference sequence). This CDR3 has 18 residues. J gave up 7 bases and V 5 bases, and 16 bases lay outside the gene matches. CDR3: CATSPSTGGIGRGGELFF. DNA for the CDR3: TGTGCCACCAGCCCTTCGACAGGGGGCATTGGACGAGGCGGGGAGCTGTTTTTT.

V and J are TRBV20-1 and TRBJ1-4; D unresolved. There are 12 residues in the CDR3. Per germline, CDR1 DFQATT and CDR2 SNEGSKA (reference sequence). Trimming took off 3 bases at V and 14 bases at J, with 16 bases between the two ends. Here the CDR3 reads CSASYNPTSLFF. CDR3 bases: TGCAGTGCTAGTTACAACCCCACATCCCTGTTTTTT.

This clone was recorded once. V and J are TRBV21-1 and TRBJ1-5; the D segment call TRBD1 is taken from the table without a DNA check. TRBV21-1 represents a pseudogene. CDR3 size: 17 residues. For the CDR3, the DNA is TGTGCCAGCAGCAAAGTAGGACAGACTCTCTTCAATCAGCCCCAGCATTTT. Translating gives CASSKVGQTLFNQPQHF.

This clone has only one observation. This chain links TRBV29-1 with TRBJ2-5, with D possibly TRBD1 on 5 matching bases. The length of the CDR3 is 13 residues. Germline V gives CDR1 SQVTM, CDR2 ANQGSEA. The ends were cut back, 7 bases at V and 5 bases at J, with 17 bases in the middle. Written as DNA, the CDR3 is TGCAGCGCCCAGGGCATACTCGGGGAGACCCAGTACTTC. Its translation is CSAQGILGETQYF.

The chain joins TRBV7-3 to TRBJ1-2, with D perhaps TRBD1 (6 bases). Germline-derived CDR1 and CDR2 are SGHTA and FQGTGA. Trimming shortened V by 2 bases and J by 6 bases, and 10 bases separated the two germline ends. The CDR3 covers 13 residues. Here the CDR3 DNA reads TGTGCCAGCAGCTTAGTGGCAGGGGATGGCTACACCTTC. Protein product: CASSLVAGDGYTF.

V usage is TRBV3-1 (or the pseudogene TRBV3-2) and J usage is TRBJ1-1, with TRBD1 as a possible D gene (6 bases). V was clipped by 3 bases and J by 5 bases, with 13 bases between them. In germline, CDR1 is LGHDT, CDR2 YNNKEL (reference sequence). The CDR3 covers 14 residues. CDR3 nucleotides: TGTGCCAGCAGCCACGCGGCAGGGGATACTGAAGCTTTCTTT. Protein: CASSHAAGDTEAFF.

This clone was seen once. This rearrangement joins TRBV2 to TRBJ2-5, with 9 bases that match TRBD1. Looked up from germline, CDR1 is SNHLY and CDR2 is FYNNEI. V trimming: 6 bases; J trimming: 5 bases; junction bases outside the gene matches: 10. The CDR3 loop spans 15 amino acids. CDR3 loop: CASRKDRGRSETQYF. The CDR3 nucleotides read TGTGCCAGCAGAAAGGACAGGGGTAGGTCGGAGACCCAGTACTTC.

The chain recombines TRBV11-2 with TRBJ2-3; 7 nucleotides agree with TRBD2. The germline gives CDR1 SGHAT, CDR2 FQNNGV. The CDR3 is made up of 16 amino acids. The V and J ends lost 5 bases and 6 bases, in that order; junction bases with no gene match: 14. The CDR3 bases are TGTGCCAGCAGCACAACAAAAATCGCGGGGGTTGATACGCAGTATTTT. Protein sequence: CASSTTKIAGVDTQYF.

V is TRBV5-1 and J is TRBJ1-5; TRBD1 matches 8 bases. This CDR3 comprises 14 residues. Unmatched junction bases numbered 2, after V lost 4 bases and J lost 2 bases. CDR1 is SGHRS, CDR2 YFSETQ, per germline. CDR3 DNA: TGCGCCAGCAGCCAACAGGGGGGCAATCAGCCCCAGCATTTT. Amino acids: CASSQQGGNQPQHF.

This clone was seen just once. J is TRBJ1-3 and V is TRBV5-1, with D unresolved. The CDR3 runs 14 residues. V dropped 4 bases and J dropped 2 bases, with 10 bases sitting between them. The germline CDR1 and CDR2 sequences are SGHRS and YFSETQ. CDR3 DNA sequence: TGCGCCAGCAGCGATGCGGTTACTGGAAACACCATATATTTT. This sequence encodes CASSDAVTGNTIYF.

The chain combines TRBV25-1 with TRBJ2-2; D unresolved. Germline CDR1 MGHDK, CDR2 SYGVNS. V was pared by 4 bases and J by 7 bases, with 7 bases between. The CDR3 loop spans 12 amino acids. The CDR3 is CASSAPGGELFF. CDR3 coding DNA: TGTGCCAGCAGTGCGCCCGGCGGGGAGCTGTTTTTT.

The V gene is TRBV10-2, the J gene TRBJ1-3; D is uncertain. Germline V gene sequence: CDR1 WSHSY, CDR2 SAAADI. CDR3 size: 12 residues. V was clipped by 0 bases and J by 8 bases, with 5 bases between them. CDR3: CASSESRDTIYF. In DNA, the CDR3 is TGCGCCAGCAGTGAGTCGAGAGACACCATATATTTT.

The chain is built from TRBV19 and TRBJ2-3, with TRBD2 matching over 9 bases. CDR1 LNHDA and CDR2 SQIVND come from the germline V gene (reference sequence). The CDR3 has 15 amino acids. After removal of 10 bases from V and 1 base from J, the junction contained 9 bases not matched to a gene. The CDR3 is CATTLLAGGTDTQYF. The CDR3 region has the DNA TGTGCCACCACACTCTTAGCGGGGGGCACAGATACGCAGTATTTT. The variable domain in full, completed from reference TRBV19 and TRBJ2-3, reads DGGITQSPKYLFRKEGQNVTLSCEQNLNHDAMYWYRQDPGQGLRLIYYSQIVNDFQKGDIAEGYSVSREKKESFPLTVTSAQKNPTAFYLCATTLLAGGTDTQYFGPGTRLTVL.

Concerning this clone itself: This CDR3 is also generated by other DNA sequences in the sample. This chain links TRBV18 with TRBJ1-3, with TRBD1 identical over 7 bases. Germline V CDR1 and CDR2: KGHSH, LQKENI. The CDR3 has 16 residues. The junction had 5 bases not matched to a gene; V was cut back by 3 bases and J by 0 bases. This CDR3 is CASSPRTGSSGNTIYF. The CDR3 DNA is TGTGCCAGCTCACCTCGGACAGGCAGCTCTGGAAACACCATATATTTT.